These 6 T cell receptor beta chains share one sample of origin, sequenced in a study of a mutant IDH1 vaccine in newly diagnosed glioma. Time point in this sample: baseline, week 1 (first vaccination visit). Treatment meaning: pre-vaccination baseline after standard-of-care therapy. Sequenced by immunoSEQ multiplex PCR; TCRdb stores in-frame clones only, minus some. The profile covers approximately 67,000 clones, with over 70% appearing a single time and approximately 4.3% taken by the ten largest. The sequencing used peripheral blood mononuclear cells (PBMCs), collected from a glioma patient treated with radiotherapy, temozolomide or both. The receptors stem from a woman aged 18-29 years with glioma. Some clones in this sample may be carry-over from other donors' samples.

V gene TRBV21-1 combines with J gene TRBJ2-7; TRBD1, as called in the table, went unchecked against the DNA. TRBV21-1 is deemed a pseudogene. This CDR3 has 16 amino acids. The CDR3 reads CASSKARRQGPYEQYF. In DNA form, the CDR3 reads TGTGCCAGCAGCAAAGCCAGGAGACAGGGCCCCTACGAGCAGTACTTC.

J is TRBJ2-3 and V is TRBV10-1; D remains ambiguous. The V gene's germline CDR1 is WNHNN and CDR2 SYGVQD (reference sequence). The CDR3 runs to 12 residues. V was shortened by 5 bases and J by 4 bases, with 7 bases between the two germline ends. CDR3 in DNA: TGCGCCAGCAGTCCCTCCTCAGATACGCAGTATTTT. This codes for CASSPSSDTQYF.

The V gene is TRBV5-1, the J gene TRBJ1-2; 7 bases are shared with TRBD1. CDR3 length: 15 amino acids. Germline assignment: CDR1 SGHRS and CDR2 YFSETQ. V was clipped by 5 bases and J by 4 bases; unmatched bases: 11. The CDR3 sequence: CASSAGTVSSYGYTF. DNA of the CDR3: TGCGCCAGCAGTGCCGGGACAGTCTCATCCTATGGCTACACCTTC.

The CDR3 DNA follows: TGCGCCAGCAGCCCGGGGGGGAGCTATGGCTACACCTTC. Its translation: CASSPGGSYGYTF. The chain couples TRBV5-1 to TRBJ1-2, with a tentative D call TRBD1 (5 bases). This CDR3 comprises 13 residues. Germline CDR1 reads SGHRS; CDR2 reads YFSETQ. V gave up 4 bases and J gave up 4 bases, with 11 bases separating them.

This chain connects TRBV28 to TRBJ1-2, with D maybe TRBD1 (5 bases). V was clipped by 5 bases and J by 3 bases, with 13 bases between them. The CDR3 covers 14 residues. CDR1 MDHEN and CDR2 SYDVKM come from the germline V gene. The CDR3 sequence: CASSLPGLHYGYTF. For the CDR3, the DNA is TGTGCCAGCAGTCTTCCGGGACTGCACTATGGCTACACCTTC.

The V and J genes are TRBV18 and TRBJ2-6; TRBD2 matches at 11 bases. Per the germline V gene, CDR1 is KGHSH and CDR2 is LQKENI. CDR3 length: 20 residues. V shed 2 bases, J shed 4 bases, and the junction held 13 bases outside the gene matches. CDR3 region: CASSPSNASGRIGGANVLTF. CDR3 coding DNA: TGTGCCAGCTCACCAAGTAATGCTAGCGGGAGGATTGGCGGGGCCAACGTCCTGACTTTC.